The source of this TCR beta chain is a study of shared clonotypes between healthy human individuals. Study background: Contributing individuals were two females and a few males aged 18 to 49. General study findings and limits: Non-shared clonotypes had lower generation probabilities than clonotypes shared by all four sorted-subset donors. A few donors had 4% to 6.5% of their naive CD4 clonotypes in common.

Deep was the level used in running the assay. TCRdb's table, derived via immunoSEQ multiplex PCR, lists solely in-frame clones and lacks some. The sample holds millions of clones; 93% are singletons and the top ten take approximately 0.4%. As for this clone: Its antigen is currently unknown. The sample contains more than one DNA sequence encoding this CDR3.

The germline CDR1 and CDR2 sequences are MNHNS and SASEGT. The CDR3 loop spans 13 amino acids. Trimming pared 8 bases from V and 5 bases from J, leaving 15 bases between. The rearrangement links TRBV6-1 to TRBJ1-1; D is unclear. The material sequenced was naive CD4+ T cells from PBMCs. Sample subset: CD45RA+ positively selected. This TCR came from a man aged 18 to 30 in good health. Some clones in this sample may be carry-over from other donors' samples. CDR3 sequence reads: CASRPQGWTEAFF. For the CDR3, the DNA is TGTGCCAGCCGTCCCCAAGGTTGGACTGAAGCTTTCTTT.